A selection of T cell receptor beta chains follows, all from one sample in a study of blood T cell repertoires in COVID-19. Assay: immunoSEQ multiplex PCR; the TCRdb copy retains only in-frame clones and omits some. Seen here are 200,000 to 250,000 clones, roughly 90% observed once, and the top ten hold 2.5% to 3.5%. The source material was peripheral blood. The receptors were sampled from a woman aged 55-75 years with acute or convalescent COVID-19. The conserved cysteine and the conserved F or W are not part of the CDR3 here. Clone size is given for some rows only: seen once, a few or many times, or a class if the clone is expanded.

J	V	length	size	CDR3
TRBJ2-3	TRBV5-6	9	-	ASSLYNTQY
TRBJ1-1	TRBV28	13	-	ASSRSTGAFTEAF
TRBJ2-3	TRBV6-2/TRBV6-3	9	-	ASSYLSAQY
TRBJ1-2	TRBV19	10	-	ASSTDRYGYT
TRBJ2-7	TRBV30	11	-	AWSYGQTYEQY
TRBJ2-3	TRBV9	12	-	ASSAGLRTDTQY
TRBJ2-1	TRBV28	15	-	ASRRTHTGNLYNEQF
TRBJ2-1	TRBV4-2	15	-	ASSQVGLAGARNEQF
TRBJ2-7	TRBV10-3	13	-	AISGNRVGLYEQY
TRBJ2-1	TRBV7-9	9	-	ASRENNEQF
TRBJ2-3	TRBV6-2/TRBV6-3	13	-	ASSIDLLRTDTQY
TRBJ1-2	TRBV3-1/TRBV3-2	12	-	ASSSARGGYGYT
TRBJ1-1	TRBV19	11	-	ASSTYRAGEAF
TRBJ2-7	TRBV12-5	19	-	ASGLVVGRPTSGVSSYEQY
TRBJ2-5	TRBV27	12	-	ASRGKGAGETQY
TRBJ2-1	TRBV19	12	-	ASSTDTGYNEQF
TRBJ2-2	TRBV10-1	12	-	ASSGTGNTGELF
TRBJ1-1	TRBV14	11	-	ASSFRVWSGAF
TRBJ2-5	TRBV5-4	14	-	ASSLGLAGGRGTQY
TRBJ1-2	TRBV6-5	12	-	ASIPNRVAYGYT
TRBJ2-4	TRBV3-1/TRBV3-2	14	-	ASSQGTGSAKNIQY
TRBJ2-6	TRBV7-6	15	-	ASSSLLAGAGANVLT
TRBJ1-3	TRBV30	12	-	AWGKSGSGNTIY
TRBJ2-7	TRBV11-2	14	-	ASSLKFDRGLYEQY
TRBJ2-2	TRBV30	14	-	AWSQEGQVNTGELF
TRBJ2-1	TRBV28	13	-	ASSPAGGREGQLF
TRBJ2-5	TRBV6-1	14	-	ASSENGGQRRRTQY
TRBJ2-5	TRBV5-4	14	few	ASSTRDRAHQETQY
TRBJ1-2	TRBV27	10	-	ASSLGGGGYT
TRBJ1-2	TRBV7-8	12	-	ASSFSSLSFGYT
TRBJ2-3	TRBV6-2/TRBV6-3	14	-	ASSLLAGRAPDTQY
TRBJ1-2	TRBV27	11	-	ASSEASYYGYT
TRBJ1-2	TRBV9	10	-	ASSLLNYGYT
TRBJ2-6	TRBV28	15	-	ASRRDRKKSGANVLT
TRBJ1-1	TRBV5-1	12	once	ASRRGAGGTEAF
TRBJ1-6	TRBV5-1	13	-	ASSLAVSRGTPLH
TRBJ2-4	TRBV9	11	-	ASSASNRDPTY
TRBJ1-6	TRBV11-2	13	-	ASSFRGPGSTPLH
TRBJ2-7	TRBV6-5	11	-	ASSRTPRWEQY
TRBJ2-7	TRBV5-1	10	-	ASSYEGYEQY
TRBJ1-4	TRBV5-1	12	-	ASSSGVPNEKLF
TRBJ1-4	TRBV28	15	-	ASSPRPGGGRGEKLF
TRBJ2-1	TRBV5-6	14	-	ASSLSGRGLYNEQF
TRBJ1-4	TRBV7-2	14	-	ASSPAGGRNNEKLF
TRBJ2-7	TRBV7-2	10	-	ASSLVRNEQY
TRBJ1-1	TRBV6-1	14	-	ASSERGSPSGTEAF
TRBJ2-1	TRBV10-1	13	once	ASSDWSSGVNEQF
TRBJ1-6	TRBV2	13	-	ASIQGRGKNSPLH
TRBJ2-4	TRBV30	12	-	AWSVISGQGIQY
TRBJ1-1	TRBV30	12	-	AFRPTDRNTEAF
TRBJ1-4	TRBV14	12	-	ASSRQGSREKLF
TRBJ1-1	TRBV19	12	-	ASSSRQGRTEAF
TRBJ2-2	TRBV19	12	many	ASSIDHQTGELF
TRBJ1-2	TRBV7-2	12	-	ASEPGTAVYGYT
TRBJ1-6	TRBV13	13	-	ASSFVQGGGSPLH
TRBJ1-2	TRBV12-3/TRBV12-4	11	-	ASLPRTGGGYT